The rows below give T cell receptor beta chains drawn from one sample of a study of T cell responses to AZD1222 COVID-19 vaccine. Only in-frame clones appear in the TCRdb table, and some are missing; sequencing was by immunoSEQ multiplex PCR. The sample has 75,000 to 95,000 clones, more than 70% seen once. The input for sequencing was peripheral blood, taken 28 days after the second AZD1222 dose. The receptors stem from an adult who received the AZD1222 COVID-19 vaccine. Each CDR3 is given with its conserved first and last residue. D genes are given only for firm matches. Some rows mark clone size as missing; the rest say once, few, many or name a class of expanded clone.

>.|.|TRBJ1-6|TRBV3-1/TRBV3-2
CASSEGDPISYHNSPLHF
TGTGCCAGCAGCGAGGGCGATCCCATTTCATACCATAATTCACCCCTCCACTTT
>.|.|TRBJ1-2|TRBV6-5
CASSYSLFGGYTF
TGTGCCAGCAGTTACTCTTTATTTGGAGGCTACACCTTC
>.|.|TRBJ2-2|TRBV24-1
CATSPGGTGELFF
TGTGCCACCAGTCCTGGGGGCACCGGGGAGCTGTTTTTT
>.|once|TRBJ2-1|TRBV9
CASSVDLWGGTGTYNEQFF
TGTGCCAGCAGCGTAGACCTTTGGGGTGGGACGGGGACCTACAATGAGCAGTTCTTC
>.|.|TRBJ2-3|TRBV2
CASSEGGRATDTQYF
TGTGCCAGCAGTGAAGGTGGCAGGGCCACAGATACGCAGTATTTT
>TRBD2|.|TRBJ2-7|TRBV28
CASSSPGTSGSYEQYF
TGTGCCAGCAGTTCCCCCGGGACTAGCGGCTCCTACGAGCAGTACTTC
>TRBD1|.|TRBJ1-1|TRBV18
CASSSRQGENTEAFF
TGTGCCAGCTCATCCCGACAGGGAGAGAACACTGAAGCTTTCTTT
>.|.|TRBJ1-1|TRBV7-9
CASSLRSSAPNTEAFF
TGTGCCAGCAGCTTAAGGAGTTCCGCCCCCAACACTGAAGCTTTCTTT
>.|once|TRBJ2-5|TRBV18
CASSPPAQETQYF
TGTGCCAGCTCACCACCAGCCCAAGAGACCCAGTACTTC
>.|.|TRBJ2-5|TRBV25-1
CASSVLPFGGQGEETQYF
TGTGCCAGCAGCGTTCTCCCCTTCGGGGGGCAGGGGGAAGAGACCCAGTACTTC
>TRBD2|.|TRBJ2-3|TRBV10-3
CAIRDSGGSRGTQYF
TGTGCCATCAGGGATAGCGGGGGGAGTCGTGGTACGCAGTATTTT
>.|.|TRBJ2-4|TRBV10-3
CAISDGGPGQPGAKNIQYF
TGTGCCATCAGTGATGGAGGACCCGGACAGCCGGGGGCCAAAAACATTCAGTACTTC
>TRBD1|.|TRBJ2-7|TRBV9
CASSLGQGSSYEQYF
TGTGCCAGCAGCCTTGGACAGGGTTCCTCCTACGAGCAGTACTTC
>TRBD1|.|TRBJ1-2|TRBV6-5
CASSRDRDYGYTF
TGTGCCAGCAGCCGGGACAGGGACTATGGCTACACCTTC
>.|.|TRBJ2-1|TRBV12-5
CASGLVTGTAENNEQFF
TGTGCTAGTGGTTTGGTAACCGGGACGGCAGAGAACAATGAGCAGTTCTTC
>.|.|TRBJ1-1|TRBV6-1
CASSEMGGVGGRTEAFF
TGTGCCAGCAGTGAAATGGGTGGAGTGGGAGGTAGAACTGAAGCTTTCTTT
>TRBD1|once|TRBJ1-2|TRBV9
CASSVTGGAYTF
TGTGCCAGCAGTGTGACAGGGGGGGCCTACACCTTC
>TRBD2|.|TRBJ2-2|TRBV4-2
CASSQELGISLASNTGELFF
TGTGCCAGCAGCCAAGAACTGGGCATCTCACTAGCGTCGAACACCGGGGAGCTGTTTTTT
>.|once|TRBJ1-1|TRBV27
CASSVGGATEAFF
TGTGCCAGCAGTGTCGGCGGGGCCACTGAAGCTTTCTTT
>.|.|TRBJ1-1|TRBV29-1
CSVVGGLVNTEAFF
TGCAGCGTTGTAGGGGGGTTAGTGAACACTGAAGCTTTCTTT
>TRBD1|.|TRBJ1-2|TRBV6-5
CASSPTGVYGYTF
TGTGCCAGCAGTCCCACAGGGGTCTATGGCTACACCTTC
>TRBD2|once|TRBJ2-7|TRBV9
CASSVGEGSYEQYF
TGTGCCAGCAGCGTAGGGGAGGGGTCCTACGAGCAGTACTTC
>.|.|TRBJ2-7|TRBV7-4
CASSLARGEQYF
TGTGCCAGCAGCTTAGCGCGGGGCGAGCAGTACTTC
>.|.|TRBJ2-3|TRBV6-5
CASSSVADTQYF
TGTGCCAGCAGTTCGGTGGCGGATACGCAGTATTTT
>.|.|TRBJ1-4|TRBV2
CASSLWLGQNEKLFF
TGTGCCAGCAGTCTGTGGCTAGGACAGAATGAAAAACTGTTTTTT
>.|.|TRBJ1-2|TRBV5-4
CASSLGAEPNYGYTF
TGTGCCAGCAGCTTGGGGGCAGAGCCTAACTATGGCTACACCTTC
>TRBD2|once|TRBJ2-7|TRBV5-1
CASRNVTSGVRSYEQYF
TGCGCCAGCAGGAACGTGACTAGCGGGGTCCGCTCCTACGAGCAGTACTTC
>.|.|TRBJ2-2|TRBV6-5
CASSYLDTGELFF
TGTGCCAGCAGTTACTTGGACACCGGGGAGCTGTTTTTT
>TRBD2|.|TRBJ2-3|TRBV4-3
CASSQGLVAASTDTQYF
TGCGCCAGCAGCCAGGGACTAGTGGCAGCTAGCACAGATACGCAGTATTTT
>.|.|TRBJ1-1|TRBV5-1
CASSLGRTNTEAFF
TGCGCCAGCAGCTTGGGACGGACAAACACTGAAGCTTTCTTT
>.|.|TRBJ2-3|TRBV5-4
CASRLRGGGTDTQYF
TGTGCCAGCAGACTACGGGGTGGGGGTACAGATACGCAGTATTTT
>TRBD1|.|TRBJ1-2|TRBV6-5
CASGLRDRVNYGYTF
TGTGCCAGCGGACTCCGGGACAGGGTAAACTATGGCTACACCTTC
>TRBD1|.|TRBJ2-7|TRBV19
CASSMRLNPTGNTYEQYF
TGTGCCAGTAGTATGAGACTAAATCCGACAGGGAACACCTACGAGCAGTACTTC
>.|.|TRBJ1-5|TRBV7-9
CASSLFGNSNQPQHF
TGTGCCAGCAGCTTATTCGGTAATAGCAATCAGCCCCAGCATTTT
>.|.|TRBJ2-6|TRBV2
CASGGDSYSGANVLTF
TGTGCCAGCGGGGGGGACAGCTACTCTGGGGCCAACGTCCTGACTTTC
>.|.|TRBJ1-2|TRBV27
CASSPGGRFNYGYTF
TGTGCCAGCAGTCCCGGCGGAAGATTTAACTATGGCTACACCTTC
>.|.|TRBJ1-2|TRBV3-1/TRBV3-2
CASSRTPGSTSYGYTF
TGTGCCAGCAGCCGGACACCGGGATCAACTTCCTATGGCTACACCTTC
>.|.|TRBJ1-6|TRBV6-2/TRBV6-3
CASSFRQKEQSSYNSPLHF
TGTGCCAGCAGTTTCAGACAGAAAGAACAGAGCTCCTATAATTCACCCCTCCACTTT
>TRBD2|.|TRBJ2-5|TRBV19
CASSSSGGAVETQYF
TGTGCCAGTAGTTCCAGCGGGGGGGCAGTAGAGACCCAGTACTTC
>.|.|TRBJ2-1|TRBV7-8
CASSSEVVAGLNNEQFF
TGTGCCAGCAGCTCAGAGGTAGTGGCGGGGCTAAACAATGAGCAGTTCTTC
>TRBD1|.|TRBJ1-5|TRBV5-1
CASSWTGLNQPQHF
TGCGCCAGCAGCTGGACAGGCCTCAATCAGCCCCAGCATTTT
>.|.|TRBJ1-4|TRBV7-2
CASSFRGRTNEKLFF
TGTGCCAGCAGCTTTCGGGGGAGGACTAATGAAAAACTGTTTTTT
>.|.|TRBJ1-2|TRBV28
CASSFGRPPRYTF
TGTGCCAGCAGTTTCGGCCGACCCCCTCGCTACACCTTC
>TRBD1|.|TRBJ2-5|TRBV5-4
CASSLTGGRETQYF
TGTGCCAGCAGTTTAACAGGGGGCAGGGAGACCCAGTACTTC
>TRBD1|.|TRBJ2-2|TRBV7-2
CASRVTGGNTGELFF
TGTGCCAGCAGGGTCACAGGGGGCAACACCGGGGAGCTGTTTTTT
>.|few|TRBJ1-1|TRBV5-8
CASSSGHLNTEAFF
TGTGCCAGCAGTTCGGGGCACTTGAACACTGAAGCTTTCTTT
>TRBD1|few|TRBJ1-4|TRBV4-3
CASSQEVGTEKGANEKLFF
TGCGCCAGCAGCCAAGAGGTGGGGACAGAGAAGGGAGCTAATGAAAAACTGTTTTTT
>.|.|TRBJ2-7|TRBV13
CASSPRDRGYEQYF
TGTGCCAGCAGCCCCCGGGACCGGGGGTACGAGCAGTACTTC
>.|once|TRBJ2-7|TRBV5-5
CASSLGTGFYEQYF
TGTGCCAGCAGCTTGGGGACGGGATTCTACGAGCAGTACTTC
>.|.|TRBJ1-6|TRBV27
CASSTGRRSPLHF
TGTGCCAGCAGCACTGGACGGCGATCACCCCTCCACTTT
>.|.|TRBJ2-1|TRBV5-6
CASSSPSNEQFF
TGTGCCAGCAGCTCCCCGTCCAATGAGCAGTTCTTC
>.|.|TRBJ2-7|TRBV2
CASSEQGTSYEQYF
TGTGCCAGCAGTGAACAGGGCACCTCCTACGAGCAGTACTTC
>TRBD1|once|TRBJ2-3|TRBV10-3
CAIRGQGANTQYF
TGTGCCATCAGGGGACAGGGGGCGAATACGCAGTATTTT
>.|.|TRBJ1-5|TRBV19
CASSPRENQPQHF
TGTGCCAGTAGTCCGCGGGAAAATCAGCCCCAGCATTTT
>.|.|TRBJ2-2|TRBV6-5
CASSYSGENTGELFF
TGTGCCAGCAGTTACTCGGGGGAGAACACCGGGGAGCTGTTTTTT
>TRBD2|.|TRBJ2-1|TRBV27
CASSPFAGLAGGLIINEQFF
TGTGCCAGCAGTCCATTCGCGGGACTAGCGGGGGGGCTTATTATCAATGAGCAGTTCTTC
>.|once|TRBJ1-6|TRBV7-2
CASSLWTDYNSPLHF
TGTGCCAGCAGCCTGTGGACAGACTATAATTCACCCCTCCACTTT
>.|.|TRBJ1-5|TRBV12-3/TRBV12-4
CASSLGTARSQHF
TGTGCCAGCAGTTTAGGGACAGCCCGGTCCCAGCATTTT
>TRBD2|once|TRBJ2-7|TRBV4-3
CASSQGSGGFSYEQYF
TGCGCCAGCAGCCAAGGTAGCGGGGGGTTCTCCTACGAGCAGTACTTC